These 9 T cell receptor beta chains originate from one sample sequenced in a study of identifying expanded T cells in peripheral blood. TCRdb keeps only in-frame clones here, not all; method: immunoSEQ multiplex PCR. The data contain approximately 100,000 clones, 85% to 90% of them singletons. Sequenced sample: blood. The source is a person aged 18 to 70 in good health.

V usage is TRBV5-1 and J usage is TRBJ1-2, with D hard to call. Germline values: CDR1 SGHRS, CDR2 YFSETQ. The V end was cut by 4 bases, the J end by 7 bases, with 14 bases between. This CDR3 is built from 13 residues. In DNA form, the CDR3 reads TGCGCCAGCAGCGTTGACTCCAGCGGTGGCTACACCTTC. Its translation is CASSVDSSGGYTF.

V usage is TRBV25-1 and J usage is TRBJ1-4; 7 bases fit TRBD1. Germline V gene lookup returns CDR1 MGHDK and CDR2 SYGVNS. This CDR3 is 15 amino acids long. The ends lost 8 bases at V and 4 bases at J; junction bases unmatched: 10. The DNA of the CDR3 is TGTGCCAGCGGCCTCCCAGGGGGTCTTAATGAAAAACTGTTTTTT. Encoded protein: CASGLPGGLNEKLFF.

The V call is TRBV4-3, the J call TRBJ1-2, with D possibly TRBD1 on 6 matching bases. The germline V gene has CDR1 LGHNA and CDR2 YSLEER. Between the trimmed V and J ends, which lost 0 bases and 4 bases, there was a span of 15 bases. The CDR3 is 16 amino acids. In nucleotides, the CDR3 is TGCGCCAGCAGCCAAGATATAGGAGGGGGTGCCTATGGCTACACCTTC. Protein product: CASSQDIGGGAYGYTF.

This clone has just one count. CDR3 sequence (DNA): TGTGCCAGCACCATTATCTCTGGGGCCAACGTCCTGACTTTC. Translated, it gives CASTIISGANVLTF. This chain joins TRBV6-6 and TRBJ2-6; D remains unclear. V lost 7 bases and J lost 0, with 7 bases in between. Germline V gene data show CDR1 as MNHNY and CDR2 as SVGAGI (reference sequence). The CDR3 is 14 amino acids.

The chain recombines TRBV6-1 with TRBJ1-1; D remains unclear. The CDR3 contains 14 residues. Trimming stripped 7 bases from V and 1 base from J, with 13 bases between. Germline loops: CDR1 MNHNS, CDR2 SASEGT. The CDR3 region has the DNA TGTGCCAGCAAAAAAAACTGGCAGAACACTGAAGCTTTCTTT. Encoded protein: CASKKNWQNTEAFF.

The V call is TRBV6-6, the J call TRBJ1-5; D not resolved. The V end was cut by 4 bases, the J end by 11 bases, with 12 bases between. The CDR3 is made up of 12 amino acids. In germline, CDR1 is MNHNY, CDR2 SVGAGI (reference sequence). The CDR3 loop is CASSSLSWTQHF. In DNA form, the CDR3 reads TGTGCCAGCAGTTCCCTCAGTTGGACCCAGCATTTT.

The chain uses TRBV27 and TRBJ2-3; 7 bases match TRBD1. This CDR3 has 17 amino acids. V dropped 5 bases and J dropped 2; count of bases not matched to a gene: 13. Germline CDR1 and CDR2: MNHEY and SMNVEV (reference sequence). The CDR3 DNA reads TGTGCCAGCAGTCCCAGGACAGGTTGGGGGACCACAGATACGCAGTATTTT. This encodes CASSPRTGWGTTDTQYF.

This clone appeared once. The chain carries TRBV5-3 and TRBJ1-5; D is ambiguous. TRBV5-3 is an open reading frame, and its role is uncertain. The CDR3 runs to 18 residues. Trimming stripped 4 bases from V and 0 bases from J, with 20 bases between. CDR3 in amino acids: CARSPGPKGPFSNQPQHF. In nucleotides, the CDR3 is TGTGCCAGAAGCCCCGGTCCCAAGGGCCCCTTTAGCAATCAGCCCCAGCATTTT.

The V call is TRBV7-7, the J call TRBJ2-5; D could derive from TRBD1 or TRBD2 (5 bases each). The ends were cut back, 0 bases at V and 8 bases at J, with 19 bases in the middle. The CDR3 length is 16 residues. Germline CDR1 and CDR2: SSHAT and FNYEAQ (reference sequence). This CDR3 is CASSLAVWGPGQTQYF. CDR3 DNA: TGTGCCAGCAGCTTAGCGGTTTGGGGACCGGGGCAAACCCAGTACTTC. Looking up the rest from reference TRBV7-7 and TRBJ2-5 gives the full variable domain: GAGVSQSPRYKVTKRGQDVTLRCDPISSHATLYWYQQALGQGPEFLTYFNYEAQPDKSGLPSDRFSAERPEGSISTLTIQRTEQRDSAMYRCASSLAVWGPGQTQYFGPGTRLLVL.